These 27 T cell receptor beta chains originate from one sample sequenced in a study of CD8 T cells in ankylosing spondylitis. TCRdb redid the calling of the 5' RACE reads with MiXCR, one entry per CDR3 protein. In the table there are 25,000 or so distinct CDR3 sequences, approximately 8% of which are singletons. The sequencing input was blood. The origin of the receptors is a male donor with ankylosing spondylitis or in good health (not recorded which).

This clonotype came up a few times. V and J are TRBV5-1 and TRBJ1-2; 9 bases fit TRBD1. Germline trimming cut 3 bases from V and 2 bases from J; bases unmatched to any gene: 2. In germline, CDR1 is SGHRS, CDR2 YFSETQ. This CDR3 has 14 amino acids. The CDR3 loop reads CASSSGTGNYGYTF. The CDR3 coding sequence is TGCGCCAGCAGCTCCGGGACAGGGAACTATGGCTACACCTTC.

This clonotype occurred many times. The V gene is TRBV28, the J gene TRBJ1-6, with 8 bases identical to TRBD1. The CDR3 consists of 15 residues. The junction had 11 bases not matched to a gene; V was cut back by 7 bases and J by 9 bases. Germline CDR1 reads MDHEN; CDR2 reads SYDVKM. Here the CDR3 DNA reads TGTGCCAGCACACCCGGCAGGGGGCATGGTTCACCCCTCCACTTT. Its protein is CASTPGRGHGSPLHF.

There are many counts of this clonotype. The chain is built from TRBV25-1 and TRBJ2-1; tentatively, D is TRBD2 (5 bases). Trimming removed 4 bases at V and 5 bases at J, with 15 bases between. Germline V gene data show CDR1 as MGHDK and CDR2 as SYGVNS. This CDR3 has 15 residues. This CDR3 is CASSVVLARNNEQFF. The CDR3 nucleotides read TGTGCCAGCAGTGTGGTTCTAGCAAGAAACAATGAGCAGTTCTTC.

There are many counts of this clonotype. This chain connects TRBV12-3 or TRBV12-4 to TRBJ2-3, with D perhaps matching TRBD1 (7 bases). The CDR3 runs 15 residues. V gave up 6 bases and J gave up 2 bases, with 15 bases separating them. CDR3 protein: CASSRLRGVTDTQYF. The CDR3 nucleotides read TGTGCCAGCAGCCGACTCAGGGGGGTCACAGATACGCAGTATTTT.

The gene calls are TRBV4-3 and TRBJ2-3; TRBD2 agrees at 9 bases. This CDR3 has 15 residues. The J segment lost 6 bases and the V segment lost 4 bases, leaving 8 bases of the junction unmatched. Per germline, CDR1 LGHNA and CDR2 YSLEER. In nucleotides, the CDR3 is TGCGCCAGCAGCCGGGACGGGACTAGCATGGATACGCAGTATTTT. Protein product: CASSRDGTSMDTQYF.

The rearrangement joins TRBV5-1 to TRBJ2-5, with no clear D. V lost 0 bases and J 4 bases, leaving 7 bases between the germline ends. The CDR3 has 13 residues. The V gene's germline CDR1 is SGHRS and CDR2 YFSETQ. This CDR3 reads CASSLGPRETQYF. The CDR3 nucleotides read TGCGCCAGCAGCTTGGGACCGAGAGAGACCCAGTACTTC.

This clonotype was counted many times. The chain has TRBV18 and TRBJ2-2; no clear D gene. The germline V gene has CDR1 KGHSH and CDR2 LQKENI. With 2 bases removed from V and 1 base from J, the gap between germline ends came to 2 bases. The CDR3 has 13 residues. CDR3 DNA: TGTGCCAGCTCACCAGAGAACACCGGGGAGCTGTTTTTT. Protein product: CASSPENTGELFF.

The rearrangement joins TRBV29-1 to TRBJ2-1; 8 bases align to TRBD2. CDR1 and CDR2 from the germline V gene are SQVTM and ANQGSEA. CDR3 size: 14 residues. The J segment lost 5 bases and the V segment lost 2 bases, leaving 5 bases of the junction unmatched. As DNA, the CDR3 is TGCAGCGTTGAAAGTGGCGGGGGGAACAATGAGCAGTTCTTC. This codes for CSVESGGGNNEQFF.

The chain employs TRBV6-6 and TRBJ1-1; TRBD1 is a possible D gene (6 bases). CDR1 and CDR2 (germline): MNHNY, SVGAGI (reference sequence). CDR3 size: 12 residues. V lost 4 bases to trimming and J lost 8 bases, with 11 bases between them. The CDR3 DNA sequence: TGTGCCAGCAGTTGGAGGGGGATCGAAGCTTTCTTT. Translating gives CASSWRGIEAFF.

At least ten counts were recorded for this clonotype. The chain combines TRBV19 with TRBJ2-2; D unclear. The CDR3 has 11 amino acids. The V gene's germline CDR1 is LNHDA and CDR2 SQIVND (reference sequence). For the CDR3, the DNA is TGTGCTTCACAGAACACCGGGGAGCTGTTTTTT. Protein: CASQNTGELFF.

This clonotype was seen a handful of times. The V call is TRBV6-2 or TRBV6-3, the J call TRBJ2-2; D gene ambiguous. The CDR3 length is 11 residues. Trimming removed 6 bases at V and 5 bases at J, with 4 bases between. Germline assignment: CDR1 MNHEY and CDR2 SVGEGT. DNA for the CDR3: TGTGCCAGCAGCCAAACCGGGGAGCTGTTTTTT. This sequence encodes CASSQTGELFF.

Ten or more counts support this clonotype. V gene TRBV5-1 combines with J gene TRBJ2-1; D possibly uses TRBD1 or TRBD2 (6 bases each). The CDR3 is 15 amino acids. V was trimmed by 6 bases and J by 4 bases, leaving 17 bases between them. Germline CDR1 is SGHRS and CDR2 is YFSETQ. The chain's CDR3 is CASMAGEVRYNEQFF. The CDR3 region has the DNA TGCGCCAGCATGGCAGGGGAGGTCAGGTACAATGAGCAGTTCTTC. Full variable domain (remainder filled in from reference TRBV5-1 and TRBJ2-1): KAGVTQTPRYLIKTRGQQVTLSCSPISGHRSVSWYQQTPGQGLQFLFEYFSETQRNKGNFPGRFSGRQFSNSRSEMNVSTLELGDSALYLCASMAGEVRYNEQFFGPGTRLTVL.

This rearrangement joins TRBV27 to TRBJ1-2; 8 positions agree with TRBD1. This CDR3 has 16 amino acids. The trim removed 4 bases at V and 1 base at J, leaving 8 bases unmatched. Germline loops: CDR1 MNHEY, CDR2 SMNVEV (reference sequence). The CDR3 loop is CASSSGQGSYNYGYTF. CDR3 sequence (DNA): TGTGCCAGCAGTTCAGGACAGGGATCATATAACTATGGCTACACCTTC.

This clonotype was detected a few times. The gene calls are TRBV20-1 and TRBJ2-1; D gene ambiguous. V was pared by 2 bases and J by 5 bases, with 4 bases between. The CDR3 is 11 amino acids. The germline CDR1 and CDR2 sequences are DFQATT and SNEGSKA (reference sequence). CDR3 in amino acids: CSARLNNEQFF. The CDR3 nucleotides read TGCAGTGCTAGACTCAACAATGAGCAGTTCTTC.

The rearrangement uses TRBV20-1 and TRBJ1-5, with a weak D call TRBD1 (5 bases). CDR1 DFQATT and CDR2 SNEGSKA come from the germline V gene (reference sequence). Trimming took 0 bases from V and 11 from J, leaving 17 bases between them. This CDR3 is built from 14 residues. CDR3 sequence reads: CSARDAPKKGSQHF. For the CDR3, the DNA is TGCAGTGCTAGAGACGCCCCCAAGAAGGGGTCCCAGCATTTT.

The sample holds a few counts of this clonotype. The V call is TRBV15, the J call TRBJ2-2; D gene unclear. The CDR3 is made up of 14 amino acids. The V end was cut by 1 base, the J end by 1 base, with 4 bases between. Germline V CDR1 and CDR2: LNHNV, YYDKDF (reference sequence). CDR3 nucleotides: TGTGCCACCAGCAGAGCGGGGAACACCGGGGAGCTGTTTTTT. This encodes CATSRAGNTGELFF.

This clonotype was seen ten or more times. The rearrangement links TRBV29-1 to TRBJ2-1; unclear D gene. Germline V gives CDR1 SQVTM, CDR2 ANQGSEA. V gave up 3 bases and J gave up 4 bases, with 13 bases separating them. This CDR3 has 14 residues. The CDR3, as DNA: TGCAGCGTTGAGGTGAGAGGCAATTACAATGAGCAGTTCTTC. It yields the protein CSVEVRGNYNEQFF.

The chain joins TRBV20-1 to TRBJ2-3; unclear D gene. There are 14 residues in the CDR3. The germline CDR1 and CDR2 sequences are DFQATT and SNEGSKA (reference sequence). V lost 1 base and J lost 6, with 14 bases in between. The CDR3 sequence is CSARAGRRTDTQYF. Written as DNA, the CDR3 is TGCAGTGCTAGAGCTGGACGGCGGACGGATACGCAGTATTTT.

This clonotype was seen repeatedly, ten times or more. The chain couples TRBV7-2 to TRBJ2-2; D unresolved. This CDR3 contains 12 residues. Germline-derived CDR1 and CDR2 are SGHTA and FQGNSA. Trimming took 1 base from V and 9 from J, leaving 6 bases between them. CDR3 sequence reads: CASSLDKRELFF. CDR3 nucleotides: TGTGCCAGCAGCTTAGACAAACGGGAGCTGTTTTTT. Full variable domain (outside the CDR3, taken from reference TRBV7-2 and TRBJ2-2): GAGVSQSPSNKVTEKGKDVELRCDPISGHTALYWYRQSLGQGLEFLIYFQGNSAPDKSGLPSDRFSAERTGGSVSTLTIQRTQQEDSAVYLCASSLDKRELFFGEGSRLTVL.

This chain links TRBV3-1 with TRBJ2-3; TRBD2 aligns across 7 bases. The germline V gene has CDR1 LGHDT and CDR2 YNNKEL (reference sequence). V trimming: 4 bases; J trimming: 1 base; junction bases outside the gene matches: 5. The CDR3 loop spans 15 amino acids. The CDR3 region has the DNA TGTGCCAGCAGCCTCGGGGGGTACGGCACAGATACGCAGTATTTT. This translates into CASSLGGYGTDTQYF.

The sample holds many counts of this clonotype. The genes are TRBV11-2 and TRBJ2-3, with D perhaps TRBD1 (5 bases). V dropped 6 bases and J dropped 1 base, with 14 bases sitting between them. Germline V gene sequence: CDR1 SGHAT, CDR2 FQNNGV. The CDR3 consists of 15 residues. CDR3 residues: CASSFRVDGTDTQYF. CDR3 nucleotides: TGTGCCAGCAGTTTCAGGGTGGACGGCACAGATACGCAGTATTTT.

This clonotype showed up just a few times. The V and J genes are TRBV29-1 and TRBJ1-6; tentatively, D is TRBD1 (6 bases). V was pared by 6 bases and J by 5 bases, with 14 bases between. Germline CDR1 and CDR2: SQVTM and ANQGSEA. This CDR3 has 14 residues. The CDR3 DNA sequence: TGCAGCGTGGGGGGCCCGGCCGATAATTCACCCCTCCACTTT. This encodes CSVGGPADNSPLHF.

This clonotype was recorded at least ten times. The chain joins TRBV4-1 to TRBJ2-3; 10 bases fit TRBD1. Germline CDR1 MGHRA, CDR2 YSYEKL. CDR3 length equals 14 residues. V lost 8 bases, J lost 2 bases, and 4 bases stayed unmatched. CDR3 nucleotides: TGCGCCAGCCAGGACAGGGGGAACACAGATACGCAGTATTTT. Residues: CASQDRGNTDTQYF.

This clonotype has only a few counts. The J gene is TRBJ2-5, the V gene TRBV5-1, with D perhaps TRBD2 (6 bases). The CDR3 extends over 14 amino acids. CDR1 is SGHRS and CDR2 is YFSETQ in the germline V gene. Trimming pared 4 bases from V and 3 bases from J, leaving 13 bases between. The DNA of the CDR3 is TGCGCCAGCAGCCTCATCCCGGGGGAAGAGACCCAGTACTTC. It is translated as CASSLIPGEETQYF.

The V call is TRBV20-1, the J call TRBJ2-1, with D perhaps TRBD1 or TRBD2 (5 bases each). This CDR3 comprises 16 residues. Trimming pared 1 base from V and 0 bases from J, leaving 13 bases between. Per germline, CDR1 DFQATT and CDR2 SNEGSKA (reference sequence). The CDR3 DNA reads as TGCAGTGCTAGAGGCCCCGGGGCCCACTCCTACAATGAGCAGTTCTTC. Translation: CSARGPGAHSYNEQFF.

The CDR3 nucleotides read TGTGCCAGCAGTTTAAGGTCAGGGAACACTGAAGCTTTCTTT. Its protein is CASSLRSGNTEAFF. This chain links TRBV12-3 or TRBV12-4 with TRBJ1-1; D is ambiguous. The V and J ends lost 2 bases and 1 base respectively, with 8 bases between them. The CDR3 is 14 amino acids.

This clonotype was counted a few times. The V and J genes are TRBV6-2 or TRBV6-3 and TRBJ1-1; D gene uncertain. The CDR3 contains 15 residues. Trimming pared 4 bases from V and 1 base from J, leaving 13 bases between. Germline CDR1 reads MNHEY; CDR2 reads SVGEGT. This CDR3 reads CASSSWESRNTEAFF. CDR3 bases: TGTGCCAGCAGTTCCTGGGAATCAAGGAACACTGAAGCTTTCTTT.